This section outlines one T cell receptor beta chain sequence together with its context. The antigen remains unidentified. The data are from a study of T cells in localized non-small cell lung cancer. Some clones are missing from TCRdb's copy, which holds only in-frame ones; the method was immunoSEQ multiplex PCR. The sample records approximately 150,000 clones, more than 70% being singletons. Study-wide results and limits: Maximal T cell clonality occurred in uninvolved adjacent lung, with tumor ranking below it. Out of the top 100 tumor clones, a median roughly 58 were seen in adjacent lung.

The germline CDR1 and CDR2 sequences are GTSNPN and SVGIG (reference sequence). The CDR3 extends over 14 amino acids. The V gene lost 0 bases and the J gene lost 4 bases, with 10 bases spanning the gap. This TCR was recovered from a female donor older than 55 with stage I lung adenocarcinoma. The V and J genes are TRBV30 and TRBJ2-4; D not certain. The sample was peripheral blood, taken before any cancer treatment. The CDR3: CAWSVLEPKNIQYF. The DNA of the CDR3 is TGTGCCTGGAGTGTACTGGAGCCGAAAAACATTCAGTACTTC.